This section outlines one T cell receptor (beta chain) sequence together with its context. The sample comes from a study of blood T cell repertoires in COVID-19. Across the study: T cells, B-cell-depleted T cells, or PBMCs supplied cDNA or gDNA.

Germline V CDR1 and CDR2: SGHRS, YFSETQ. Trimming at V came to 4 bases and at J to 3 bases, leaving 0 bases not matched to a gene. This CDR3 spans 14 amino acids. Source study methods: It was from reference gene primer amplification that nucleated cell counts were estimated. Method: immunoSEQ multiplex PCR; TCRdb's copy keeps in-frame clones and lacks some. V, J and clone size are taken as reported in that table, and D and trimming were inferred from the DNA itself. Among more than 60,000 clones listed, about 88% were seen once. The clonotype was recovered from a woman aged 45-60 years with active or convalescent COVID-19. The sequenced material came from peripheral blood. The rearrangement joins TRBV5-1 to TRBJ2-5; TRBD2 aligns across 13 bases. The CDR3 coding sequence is TGCGCCAGCAGCGGGACTAGCGGGAAAGAGACCCAGTACTTC. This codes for CASSGTSGKETQYF.